The 13 T cell receptor beta chains below all came from one sample that was sequenced in a study of blood T cell repertoires in COVID-19. Some clones are missing from TCRdb's copy, which holds only in-frame ones; the method was immunoSEQ multiplex PCR. The table lists tens of thousands of clones, about four fifths of them singletons. Specimen: peripheral blood. The origin of the receptors is a woman in her sixties or seventies with acute or convalescent COVID-19.

The chain carries TRBV3-1 (or the pseudogene TRBV3-2) and TRBJ2-6; D gene uncertain. V was pared by 1 base and J by 3 bases, with 10 bases between. CDR3 size: 16 residues. Germline CDR1 reads LGHDT; CDR2 reads YNNKEL (reference sequence). In DNA, the CDR3 is TGTGCCAGCAGCCAAGGACCCCTAGGTGGGGCCAACGTCCTGACTTTC. This encodes CASSQGPLGGANVLTF.

This sequence joins TRBV21-1 and TRBJ1-1; the table's D call of TRBD1 was not tested on the DNA. TRBV21-1 is a recognized pseudogene. The CDR3 runs to 14 residues. The CDR3 is CASGTDRDNTEAFF. The CDR3 bases are TGTGCCAGCGGAACAGACAGGGACAACACTGAAGCTTTCTTT.

This clone has more than one count but fewer than ten. The rearrangement uses TRBV27 and TRBJ2-4; weak D call: TRBD2 (6 bases). The germline V gene has CDR1 MNHEY and CDR2 SMNVEV (reference sequence). CDR3 length equals 15 residues. V lost 2 bases and J 0 bases, leaving 8 bases between the germline ends. CDR3 sequence: CASSLTGVAKNIQYF. The CDR3 DNA reads as TGTGCCAGCAGTTTAACGGGGGTAGCCAAAAACATTCAGTACTTC.

The V call is TRBV7-3, the J call TRBJ2-1, with 8 positions matching TRBD2. The V gene end was trimmed by 6 bases and the J gene end by 4 bases; junction bases not matched to a gene: 8. Per germline, CDR1 SGHTA and CDR2 FQGTGA. This CDR3 region has 15 residues. The DNA of the CDR3 is TGTGCCAGCAGTGATAGCGGGGCACCGTACAATGAGCAGTTCTTC. It is translated as CASSDSGAPYNEQFF.

V is TRBV6-4 and J is TRBJ1-1; D is perhaps TRBD1 (6 bases). The V end was cut by 0 bases, the J end by 7 bases, with 15 bases between. Germline CDR1 MRHNA, CDR2 SNTAGT. The CDR3 is 15 residues long. This CDR3 reads CASSDSPTGIGEAFF. The CDR3 nucleotides are TGTGCCAGCAGTGACTCGCCCACAGGGATCGGTGAAGCTTTCTTT.

The chain employs TRBV5-1 and TRBJ2-5; 8 positions match TRBD1. J was trimmed by 4 bases and V by 2 bases; bases with no gene match: 10. The germline gives CDR1 SGHRS, CDR2 YFSETQ. This CDR3 is 16 amino acids long. CDR3 DNA sequence: TGCGCCAGCAGCTTAAGAGGTCAGGGGGCTGGAGAGACCCAGTACTTC. The encoded protein is CASSLRGQGAGETQYF. The full variable domain, in which reference TRBV5-1 and TRBJ2-5 provide the parts outside the CDR3, is KAGVTQTPRYLIKTRGQQVTLSCSPISGHRSVSWYQQTPGQGLQFLFEYFSETQRNKGNFPGRFSGRQFSNSRSEMNVSTLELGDSALYLCASSLRGQGAGETQYFGPGTRLLVL.

The chain uses TRBV27 and TRBJ1-5; TRBD1 matches at 7 bases. Looked up from germline, CDR1 is MNHEY and CDR2 is SMNVEV (reference sequence). V trimming: 7 bases; J trimming: 7 bases; junction bases outside the gene matches: 7. This CDR3 spans 13 amino acids. This CDR3 reads CASKTRQGQPQHF. CDR3 sequence (DNA): TGTGCCAGCAAGACCAGACAGGGACAGCCCCAGCATTTT.

The rearrangement links TRBV10-3 to TRBJ2-6, with TRBD2 identical over 8 bases. CDR1 is ENHRY, CDR2 SYGVKD, per germline. The CDR3 runs 16 residues. V was clipped by 6 bases and J by 4 bases; unmatched bases: 8. The CDR3 is CAISSGGGTGANVLTF. The CDR3 region has the DNA TGTGCCATCAGCTCTGGCGGGGGGACGGGGGCCAACGTCCTGACTTTC.

V usage is TRBV10-1 and J usage is TRBJ2-3; D might be TRBD2 (6 bases). Germline V gives CDR1 WNHNN, CDR2 SYGVQD (reference sequence). CDR3 length: 16 amino acids. V was trimmed by 6 bases and J by 2 bases, leaving 18 bases between them. This chain's CDR3 is CASSDRRRADTDTQYF. The CDR3 DNA follows: TGCGCCAGCAGCGACCGACGGAGGGCGGACACAGATACGCAGTATTTT.

This clone was seen once. The genes are TRBV27 and TRBJ2-1; the D gene is possibly TRBD1 (6 bases). CDR1 is MNHEY, CDR2 SMNVEV, per germline (reference sequence). The CDR3 runs 15 residues. Trimming cost V 3 bases and J 5 bases, with 14 bases left between them. The CDR3: CASSFLGGRNNEQFF. CDR3 in DNA: TGTGCCAGCAGTTTTCTTGGGGGCCGGAACAATGAGCAGTTCTTC.

The J gene is TRBJ2-7, the V gene TRBV21-1; the table's D gene call, TRBD2, was not cross checked with the DNA. TRBV21-1 is described as a pseudogene. This CDR3 has 15 residues. The CDR3 coding sequence is TGTGCCAGCAGCAATACAGCGGGGGGGCGGTACGAGCAGTACTTC. Encoded protein: CASSNTAGGRYEQYF.

The chain uses TRBV3-1 (or the pseudogene TRBV3-2) and TRBJ1-2; TRBD1 matches 9 bases. The CDR3 is 16 residues long. Looked up from germline, CDR1 is LGHDT and CDR2 is YNNKEL (reference sequence). Trimming cost V 0 bases and J 2 bases; bases outside gene matches: 4. CDR3 nucleotides: TGTGCCAGCAGCCAAGATAGGGACAGGGCGAACTATGGCTACACCTTC. Translating gives CASSQDRDRANYGYTF.

This chain uses TRBV29-1 with TRBJ2-7; 10 nucleotides line up with TRBD1. CDR3 length: 16 amino acids. V lost 4 bases and J lost 3; bases outside the gene matches: 12. Looked up from germline, CDR1 is SQVTM and CDR2 is ANQGSEA. The CDR3 nucleotides are TGCAGCGTTGCGGGCCTAAGGGACAGGGGCCTCTACGAGCAGTACTTC. Its protein product is CSVAGLRDRGLYEQYF.